This T cell receptor (beta chain) was found in a study of T-cell reconstitution after alpha-beta-depleted transplantation in children. Study-level results: Surviving recipient T cells and thymic progenitors produced the high day-60 TCRbeta diversity seen in some patients. The main origin of T-cell counts and diversity one year after transplant was newly produced T cells. Several hundred expanded graft clones reportedly supplied alpha-beta T cells about two months after transplant.

In the case of this clonotype: Its antigen is undetermined.

This CDR3 region has 13 residues. CDR1 and CDR2 from the germline V gene are DFQATT and SNEGSKA (reference sequence). Trimming at V came to 5 bases and at J to 1 base, leaving 2 bases not matched to a gene. It was with unique molecular identifiers that the TCRbeta library was prepared. TCRdb re-analysed the PCR reads in MiXCR, keeping a single row per CDR3 protein. The table has some 110,000 distinct CDR3 sequences, approximately 10% seen once. This sequence originates from a boy younger than 10 with acute lymphoblastic leukemia, due to receive a stem cell transplant. This specimen was PBMCs, taken before TCRalphabeta/CD19-depleted stem cell transplant. The chain employs TRBV20-1 and TRBJ2-7, with 10 bases fitting TRBD2. CDR3 in amino acids: CSAPGLASYEQYF. The CDR3 DNA reads as TGCAGTGCTCCGGGACTAGCGTCCTACGAGCAGTACTTC.